What follows describes a single T cell receptor (beta chain). Germline CDR1 and CDR2: MGHRA and YSYEKL. This CDR3 is 17 amino acids long. Trimming removed 1 base from V and 2 bases from J, with 17 bases in between. The sample comes from a study of T cell responses to AZD1222 COVID-19 vaccine. Profiled with immunoSEQ multiplex PCR; TCRdb holds only in-frame clones, not every one. The repertoire consists of some 98,000 clones, with about 88% occurring once and the leading ten covering around a sixth. This TCR came from an adult who received the AZD1222 COVID-19 vaccine. The sample here was peripheral blood, taken 28 days after the second AZD1222 dose. The chain joins TRBV4-1 to TRBJ1-2; possible D gene TRBD1, 5 bases. This CDR3 reads CASSQGSRGNVNYGYTF. The CDR3 DNA sequence: TGCGCCAGCAGCCAAGGTAGCCGGGGGAACGTGAACTATGGCTACACCTTC.